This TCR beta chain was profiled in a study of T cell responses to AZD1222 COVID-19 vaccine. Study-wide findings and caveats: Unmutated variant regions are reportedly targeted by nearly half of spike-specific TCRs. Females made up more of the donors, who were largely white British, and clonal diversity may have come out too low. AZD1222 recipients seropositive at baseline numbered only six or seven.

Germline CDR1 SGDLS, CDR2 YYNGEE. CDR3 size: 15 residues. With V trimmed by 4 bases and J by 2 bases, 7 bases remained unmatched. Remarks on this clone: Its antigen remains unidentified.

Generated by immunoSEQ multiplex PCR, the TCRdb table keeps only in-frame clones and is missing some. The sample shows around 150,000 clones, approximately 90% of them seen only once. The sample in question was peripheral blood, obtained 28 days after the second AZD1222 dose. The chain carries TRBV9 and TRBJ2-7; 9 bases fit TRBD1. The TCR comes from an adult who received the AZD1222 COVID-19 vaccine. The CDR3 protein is CASSPWTGETYEQYF. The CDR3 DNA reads TGTGCCAGCAGCCCGTGGACAGGGGAGACCTACGAGCAGTACTTC. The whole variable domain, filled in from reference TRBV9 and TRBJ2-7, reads DSGVTQTPKHLITATGQRVTLRCSPRSGDLSVYWYQQSLDQGLQFLIQYYNGEERAKGNILERFSAQQFPDLHSELNLSSLELGDSALYFCASSPWTGETYEQYFGPGTRLTVT.